One sample yielded the 27 T cell receptor beta chains listed below, sequenced in a study of regulatory T cells in long-lasting Graves disease. Time point here: newly diagnosed GD, antithyroid drugs for less than 3 months. Making the TCR library involved RNA that had been extracted from PBMCs. Investigators prepared the TCR beta libraries by applying iRepertoire HTBI primers and Arm-PCR of CDR3 regions. TCRdb re-called the multiplex PCR reads through MiXCR, storing one row per CDR3 protein. This table holds 200,000 to 250,000 distinct CDR3 sequences, roughly 20% found once. The sample was also reused in another study, on T cells in Graves' hyperthyroidism and ophthalmopathy.

Sequences were derived from peripheral blood mononuclear cells (PBMCs), sampled at new diagnosis, from a patient treated with antithyroid drugs. These receptor sequences come from a woman under 40 with Graves disease.

This clonotype was counted many times. The V gene is TRBV14, the J gene TRBJ1-2; no reliable D call. Germline CDR1 reads SGHDN; CDR2 reads FVKESK. The V gene lost 0 bases and the J gene lost 9 bases, with 5 bases spanning the gap. This CDR3 comprises 11 residues. The CDR3 nucleotides are TGTGCCAGCAGCCAAGATCGACGCTACACCTTC. This sequence encodes CASSQDRRYTF.

This clonotype has at least ten counts. V gene TRBV18 combines with J gene TRBJ2-1; no firm D call. V was shortened by 0 bases and J by 4 bases, with 13 bases between the two germline ends. There are 16 residues in the CDR3. The germline V gene encodes CDR1 KGHSH and CDR2 LQKENI. The CDR3 coding sequence is TGTGCCAGCTCACCACCGATGATTCCGAGGTACAATGAGCAGTTCTTC. Translated, it gives CASSPPMIPRYNEQFF.

This clonotype has ten or more counts. The chain couples TRBV19 to TRBJ1-1, with D perhaps matching TRBD1 (6 bases). The CDR3 has 14 amino acids. Germline-derived CDR1 and CDR2 are LNHDA and SQIVND (reference sequence). Trimming took 7 bases from V and 1 from J, leaving 13 bases between them. CDR3 protein: CASTLDRRNTEAFF. CDR3 DNA sequence: TGTGCCAGTACCTTAGACAGGAGGAACACTGAAGCTTTCTTT.

This clonotype was found many times. The genes are TRBV20-1 and TRBJ1-2, with D tentatively TRBD1 (5 bases). This CDR3 contains 14 residues. Germline V gene data show CDR1 as DFQATT and CDR2 as SNEGSKA (reference sequence). The V and J ends lost 6 bases and 4 bases respectively, with 18 bases between them. In DNA, the CDR3 is TGCAGTGCCCTTAGGGACCCCTGGACCTATGGCTACACCTTC. This encodes CSALRDPWTYGYTF.

Worth noting for this clonotype: This likely reflects a read error, since a far larger clone is one base away. The chain joins TRBV2 to TRBJ1-1, with D perhaps TRBD1 (6 bases). Trimming stripped 4 bases from V and 1 base from J, with 7 bases between. CDR1 is SNHLY, CDR2 FYNNEI, per germline. The CDR3 contains 13 residues. CDR3 coding DNA: TGTGCCAGCAGTGCGACAGGGAACACTGAAGCTTTCTTT. Protein: CASSATGNTEAFF.

Many counts were recorded for this clonotype. The chain has TRBV7-8 and TRBJ1-4; D gene uncertain. V was pared by 5 bases and J by 4 bases, with 11 bases between. Germline lookup yields CDR1 SGHVS and CDR2 FQNEAQ. This CDR3 contains 14 residues. CDR3 bases: TGTGCCAGCAGCGCCCGGAACCTTAATGAAAAACTGTTTTTT. Its protein product is CASSARNLNEKLFF.

This clonotype was counted a single time. The rearrangement links TRBV7-8 to TRBJ2-5, with 10 bases fitting TRBD1. The length of the CDR3 is 15 residues. Germline CDR1 is SGHVS and CDR2 is FQNEAQ. The V gene end was trimmed by 5 bases and the J gene end by 5 bases; junction bases not matched to a gene: 8. Written as DNA, the CDR3 is TGTGCCAGCAGCCGTGGGACAGGGGAGGGTGAGACCCAGTACTTC. Translation: CASSRGTGEGETQYF.

The sample holds many counts of this clonotype. This chain links TRBV30 with TRBJ2-1; 9 positions agree with TRBD2. Germline CDR1 and CDR2: GTSNPN and SVGIG (reference sequence). The CDR3 is 20 amino acids. Trimming removed 3 bases from V and 8 bases from J; junction bases left unmatched: 26. The DNA of the CDR3 is TGTGCCTGGAGCCTAACCCACTTAGCGGGAGAATTTTCTTCGTCCCATGAGCAGTTCTTC. Amino acid sequence: CAWSLTHLAGEFSSSHEQFF.

This clonotype was seen at least ten times. The chain combines TRBV6-1 with TRBJ2-5; D may match TRBD1 or TRBD2 (5 bases each). V was clipped by 5 bases and J by 12 bases, with 16 bases between them. There are 12 residues in the CDR3. Per germline, CDR1 MNHNS and CDR2 SASEGT. Written as DNA, the CDR3 is TGTGCCAGCAGTCCGGGGACCGGTCATGAGTACTTC. Protein product: CASSPGTGHEYF.

The rearrangement joins TRBV20-1 to TRBJ2-5; TRBD2 aligns across 9 bases. Germline V gives CDR1 DFQATT, CDR2 SNEGSKA (reference sequence). V shed 4 bases and J 5 bases; nucleotides not matched to a gene: 11. The CDR3 is made up of 15 amino acids. Here the CDR3 DNA reads TGCAGTGCTAACCGACCGGGACTAGCCGGCGAGACCCAGTACTTC. Protein: CSANRPGLAGETQYF.

The chain is built from TRBV30 and TRBJ2-6; 7 positions agree with TRBD1. V dropped 8 bases and J dropped 2; count of bases not matched to a gene: 9. CDR3 length: 15 residues. Germline V gene sequence: CDR1 GTSNPN, CDR2 SVGIG (reference sequence). The CDR3 coding sequence is TGTGCCCGGTCGACAGGGTCTGCTGGGGCCAACGTCCTGACTTTC. Its translation is CARSTGSAGANVLTF.

Regarding this clonotype: This likely came from a read error, as a far larger clone is one base away. This chain connects TRBV13 to TRBJ1-2; no definite D call. Germline V gene data show CDR1 as PRHDT and CDR2 as FYEKMQ (reference sequence). The ends were cut back, 8 bases at V and 8 bases at J, with 24 bases in the middle. The CDR3 sequence is 15 residues long. The CDR3 nucleotides read TGTGCCAGCTGCCCGCGCTCGGGCTTCGAGAGGGGCTACACCTTC. Protein: CASCPRSGFERGYTF.

This clonotype turned up a few times. Possible read error: a much larger clone is one base away. This sequence joins TRBV20-1 and TRBJ2-1; a weak D match, TRBD1 (5 bases). The V end lost 7 bases, the J end lost 6 bases, and 19 bases lay between the germline ends. Germline V lookup: CDR1 DFQATT, CDR2 SNEGSKA (reference sequence). CDR3 size: 14 residues. The CDR3 region is CSVQGDTRTNEQFF. CDR3 nucleotides: TGCAGTGTTCAGGGCGACACACGAACCAATGAGCAGTTCTTC.

This clonotype was seen many times. The chain links TRBV28 to TRBJ1-2, with D tentatively TRBD1 (6 bases). The CDR3 is 16 residues long. From germline, CDR1 is MDHEN and CDR2 SYDVKM. V was clipped by 2 bases and J by 4 bases, with 17 bases between them. The CDR3 loop is CASSLGTGAGAYGYTF. The CDR3 coding sequence is TGTGCCAGCAGTTTAGGGACGGGGGCAGGGGCCTATGGCTACACCTTC.

This clonotype was seen at least ten times. This chain uses TRBV28 with TRBJ1-6; TRBD1 might be the D (5 bases). CDR1 is MDHEN and CDR2 is SYDVKM in the germline V gene. Deletions cut 5 bases from V and 14 bases from J, with 16 bases between. The length of the CDR3 is 13 residues. The CDR3 protein is CASSARDFLTLHF. CDR3 bases: TGTGCCAGCAGTGCCCGGGACTTTCTTACCCTCCACTTT. The variable domain in full, with the rest retrieved from reference TRBV28 and TRBJ1-6, is DVKVTQSSRYLVKRTGEKVFLECVQDMDHENMFWYRQDPGLGLRLIYFSYDVKMKEKGDIPEGYSVSREKKERFSLILESASTNQTSMYLCASSARDFLTLHFGNGTRLTVT.

This clonotype was observed at least ten times. This chain joins TRBV19 and TRBJ1-3; D unresolved. The germline V gene has CDR1 LNHDA and CDR2 SQIVND (reference sequence). V lost 6 bases to trimming and J lost 2 bases, with 8 bases between them. This CDR3 region has 13 residues. The CDR3 sequence is CASSERAGNTIYF. The CDR3 DNA sequence: TGTGCCAGTAGCGAACGGGCTGGAAACACCATATATTTT.

This clonotype was seen at least ten times. J is TRBJ2-1 and V is TRBV7-9; TRBD2 matches at 12 bases. Germline CDR1 SEHNR, CDR2 FQNEAQ (reference sequence). V was pared by 5 bases and J by 6 bases, with 14 bases of the junction left unmatched. CDR3 length: 18 amino acids. The CDR3 DNA reads TGTGCCAGCAGCCCAAGCCCTCTAGCGGGAGGGTTACGCAATGAGCAGTTCTTC. It specifies CASSPSPLAGGLRNEQFF.

This clonotype was counted ten times or more. The chain has TRBV30 and TRBJ2-4, with D perhaps matching TRBD2 (6 bases). V lost 6 bases and J lost 6, with 6 bases in between. CDR3 length equals 10 residues. CDR1 is GTSNPN, CDR2 SVGIG, per germline (reference sequence). This chain's CDR3 is CACGGNIQYF. The CDR3 DNA reads TGTGCCTGCGGGGGAAACATTCAGTACTTC.

This clonotype was seen repeatedly, ten times or more. The chain couples TRBV27 to TRBJ2-1; 12 bases are shared with TRBD2. CDR3 length: 17 amino acids. V lost 6 bases and J lost 5; bases outside the gene matches: 11. The germline gives CDR1 MNHEY, CDR2 SMNVEV (reference sequence). The CDR3 spells CASSRKTSGRTDNEQFF. The CDR3 DNA reads TGTGCCAGCAGCAGAAAGACTAGCGGGAGAACCGACAATGAGCAGTTCTTC.

Notes on this clonotype: Since a much larger clone is just one base distant, this may be a read error. This chain links TRBV7-2 with TRBJ1-1, with TRBD1 matching 7 bases. Germline V CDR1 and CDR2: SGHTA, FQGNSA. Trimming cost V 5 bases and J 2 bases; bases outside gene matches: 8. There are 15 residues in the CDR3. The CDR3 DNA reads TGTGCCAGCAGCGGCAGGGGGGGGTTTAACACTGAAGCTTTCTTT. Protein product: CASSGRGGFNTEAFF.

In this sample, this clonotype turned up many times. The rearrangement links TRBV2 to TRBJ2-1; possible D gene TRBD2, 6 bases. Germline-derived CDR1 and CDR2 are SNHLY and FYNNEI. The CDR3 consists of 17 residues. Trimming took 5 bases from V and 0 from J, leaving 17 bases between them. CDR3 loop: CASSINRELNSYNEQFF. The CDR3 DNA follows: TGTGCCAGCAGTATCAACCGGGAGCTTAACTCCTACAATGAGCAGTTCTTC. The variable domain in full, completed from reference TRBV2 and TRBJ2-1, reads EPEVTQTPSHQVTQMGQEVILRCVPISNHLYFYWYRQILGQKVEFLVSFYNNEISEKSEIFDDQFSVERPDGSNFTLKIRSTKLEDSAMYFCASSINRELNSYNEQFFGPGTRLTVL.

V usage is TRBV28 and J usage is TRBJ1-3; D not certain. Trimming shortened V by 4 bases and J by 0 bases, and 13 bases separated the two germline ends. The CDR3 is 16 amino acids. CDR1 and CDR2 from the germline V gene are MDHEN and SYDVKM. The CDR3 nucleotides read TGTGCCAGCAGTTCCCCCGGTGGGAGCTCTGGAAACACCATATATTTT. Its protein is CASSSPGGSSGNTIYF.

This clonotype was counted at least ten times. The chain combines TRBV6-1 with TRBJ1-2; 8 positions match TRBD1. This CDR3 is 13 amino acids long. Germline values: CDR1 MNHNS, CDR2 SASEGT. With V trimmed by 6 bases and J by 7 bases, 7 bases remained unmatched. The CDR3 region has the DNA TGTGCCAGCAGGGGGGGACAGGCGGCTGGCTACACCTTC. Encoded protein: CASRGGQAAGYTF.

This chain connects TRBV4-2 to TRBJ2-3; 8 nucleotides line up with TRBD2. Germline V gene data show CDR1 as LGHNA and CDR2 as YNFKEQ. This CDR3 spans 17 amino acids. V dropped 1 base and J dropped 0; count of bases not matched to a gene: 6. CDR3 region: CASSQGVAGSSTDTQYF. For the CDR3, the DNA is TGTGCCAGCAGCCAAGGTGTAGCGGGATCTAGCACAGATACGCAGTATTTT.

This clonotype was seen many times. This chain links TRBV3-1 with TRBJ2-7, with 7 bases that match TRBD1. The germline V gene has CDR1 LGHDT and CDR2 YNNKEL (reference sequence). The length of the CDR3 is 16 residues. V shed 3 bases and J 2 bases; nucleotides not matched to a gene: 10. In nucleotides, the CDR3 is TGTGCCAGCAGCCACTCCGGGACAGAGCTAGCCTACGAGCAGTACTTC. Its protein product is CASSHSGTELAYEQYF.

This clonotype was seen at least ten times. A read error may produce the germline difference seen at one junction end. J is TRBJ1-5 and V is TRBV5-1, with 7 bases fitting TRBD1. The CDR3 sequence is 15 residues long. The V gene's germline CDR1 is SGHRS and CDR2 YFSETQ. Here the CDR3 DNA reads TGTGCCAGCAGCTTGGGGGACAGTGCCAATCAGCCCCAGCATTTT. This codes for CASSLGDSANQPQHF.

This clonotype was counted at least ten times. V is TRBV30 and J is TRBJ1-4; unclear D gene. CDR1 is GTSNPN and CDR2 is SVGIG in the germline V gene (reference sequence). V was cut by 5 bases and J by 8 bases, with 9 bases left in between. The CDR3 has 11 residues. CDR3 nucleotide sequence: TGTGCCTGGGAAATGGAGGAAAAACTGTTTTTT. It codes for CAWEMEEKLFF.